This record looks at one TCR beta chain sequence and its context. Its specificity is unknown. TCRdb's table, derived via immunoSEQ multiplex PCR, lists solely in-frame clones and lacks some. The table lists more than 400,000 clones, about 90% of them singletons. The entry originates in a study of Ad26.COV2.S vaccination and SARS-CoV-2 variants. Regarding the study as a whole: The study found higher spike-specific TCR breadth in vaccine than placebo recipients. Non-spike TCR breadth showed similarity between vaccine and placebo recipients.

Described treatment: about 20 received Ad26.COV2.S at low or high dose, single or two shots; roughly five received placebo; per-sample allocation not given. Sample collection was performed on day 63 after the first vaccine or placebo injection. Vaccine was an Ad26 vector expressing Wuhan-strain SARS-CoV-2 spike. Looked up from germline, CDR1 is SGHRS and CDR2 is YFSETQ. CDR3 length: 11 residues. Trimming removed 5 bases at V and 6 bases at J, with 9 bases between. The TCR was taken from a person aged 18-60 years who received the Ad26.COV2.S COVID-19 vaccine or a placebo. This specimen consisted of peripheral blood, obtained in a trial of Ad26.COV2.S vaccine versus placebo. The chain recombines TRBV5-1 with TRBJ2-7; D perhaps matches TRBD2 (6 bases). CDR3 protein: CASRGGGEQYF. Here the CDR3 DNA reads TGCGCCAGCAGGGGGGGAGGCGAGCAGTACTTC.